Below are 10 T cell receptor beta chains sequenced from a single sample in a study of regulatory T cells in long-lasting Graves disease. Building of the TCR beta libraries involved iRepertoire HTBI primers and Arm-PCR of CDR3 regions. TCRdb ran MiXCR on the multiplex PCR reads and lists one entry per CDR3 protein. The data contain hundreds of thousands of distinct CDR3 sequences, about 15% of them singletons. Time point noted: newly diagnosed GD, antithyroid drugs for less than 3 months. Following extraction of RNA from PBMCs, that RNA was used to make the TCR library. This sample was also put to use in a study of T cells in Graves' hyperthyroidism and ophthalmopathy.

The sequencing here drew on peripheral blood mononuclear cells (PBMCs), taken at new diagnosis, from a patient treated with antithyroid drugs. Receptor source: a middle-aged woman with Graves disease.

This clonotype was found many times. The gene calls are TRBV2 and TRBJ2-7, with a possible D match to TRBD1 (6 bases). Trimming removed 6 bases at V and 1 base at J, with 13 bases between. This CDR3 is built from 14 residues. Germline values: CDR1 SNHLY, CDR2 FYNNEI. CDR3 DNA: TGTGCCAGCAGCCCGGGCAGGGGATCCTACGAGCAGTACTTC. This gives the protein CASSPGRGSYEQYF.

The sample holds many counts of this clonotype. The chain carries TRBV11-2 and TRBJ2-1; 14 bases fit TRBD2. Germline V gives CDR1 SGHAT, CDR2 FQNNGV. With 8 bases clipped from V and 0 bases from J, the junction kept 15 bases outside the gene matches. The CDR3 totals 20 residues. The DNA of the CDR3 is TGTGCCAGCGCTCCCGGGCCCGGACTAGCGGGAGGTCACTCCTACAATGAGCAGTTCTTC. Amino acids: CASAPGPGLAGGHSYNEQFF.

The table lists this clonotype with many counts. J is TRBJ1-1 and V is TRBV20-1, with TRBD1 matching 7 bases. V lost 6 bases to trimming and J lost 4 bases; unmatched junction nucleotides: 14. The CDR3 has 15 amino acids. CDR1 DFQATT and CDR2 SNEGSKA come from the germline V gene (reference sequence). This CDR3 reads CSASRGQWRSTEAFF. In DNA form, the CDR3 reads TGCAGTGCCTCTCGGGGACAGTGGAGGAGCACTGAAGCTTTCTTT.

This clonotype has at least ten counts. V and J are TRBV5-4 and TRBJ1-6; 8 nucleotides align to TRBD1. The trim removed 6 bases at V and 7 bases at J, leaving 9 bases unmatched. CDR3 length: 15 amino acids. Germline V gene lookup returns CDR1 SGHNT and CDR2 YYREEE (reference sequence). This CDR3 reads CASTLMDRENSPLHF. CDR3 nucleotides: TGTGCCAGCACCCTCATGGACAGGGAGAATTCACCCCTCCACTTT.

Comment on this clonotype: A read error may account for a junction end that differs from germline. The V gene is TRBV11-2, the J gene TRBJ2-3; 7 bases are shared with TRBD1. The CDR3 has 16 amino acids. The germline CDR1 and CDR2 sequences are SGHAT and FQNNGV. The CDR3 region has the DNA TGTGCCAGCAGCTCCTTCGGACAGGATAGCACAGATTCGCAGTATTTT. Encoded protein: CASSSFGQDSTDSQYF.

Comments on this clonotype: A much larger clone differs from this one at a single base, so this may be a read error. The gene calls are TRBV11-3 and TRBJ1-1, with 9 bases aligning to TRBD1. The V and J ends lost 3 bases and 3 bases, in that order; junction bases with no gene match: 2. This CDR3 contains 14 residues. Germline-derived CDR1 and CDR2 are SGHNT and YENEEA. The chain's CDR3 is CASSFTGGHTEAFF. CDR3 bases: TGTGCCAGCAGCTTCACAGGGGGCCACACTGAAGCTTTCTTT.

This clonotype was seen ten or more times. V gene TRBV20-1 combines with J gene TRBJ2-7; D unresolved. CDR1 is DFQATT, CDR2 SNEGSKA, per germline (reference sequence). This CDR3 has 13 residues. V gave up 6 bases and J gave up 1 base, with 13 bases separating them. The CDR3 loop is CSAIGTSSYEQYF. CDR3 DNA: TGCAGTGCCATTGGAACATCTTCCTACGAGCAGTACTTC.

About this clonotype: A much larger clone is a single base away; this may be a read error. The rearrangement links TRBV6-2 or TRBV6-3 to TRBJ2-3; 9 bases are shared with TRBD2. Germline V gene sequence: CDR1 MNHEY, CDR2 SVGEGT. After removal of 4 bases from V and 4 bases from J, the junction contained 0 bases not matched to a gene. The CDR3 spans 13 residues. The CDR3 spells CASSWTSADTQYF. For the CDR3, the DNA is TGTGCCAGCAGTTGGACTAGCGCAGATACGCAGTATTTT.

V and J are TRBV25-1 and TRBJ1-1; possibly TRBD1 for D (5 bases). Trimming pared 11 bases from V and 6 bases from J, leaving 13 bases between. The CDR3 has 11 amino acids. Germline CDR1 MGHDK, CDR2 SYGVNS. The CDR3 protein is CASGPYAEAFF. CDR3 DNA sequence: TGTGCCTCGGGGCCATACGCTGAAGCTTTCTTT. Full variable domain (outside the CDR3, taken from reference TRBV25-1 and TRBJ1-1): EADIYQTPRYLVIGTGKKITLECSQTMGHDKMYWYQQDPGMELHLIHYSYGVNSTEKGDLSSESTVSRIRTEHFPLTLESARPSHTSQYLCASGPYAEAFFGQGTRLTVV.

Many counts were recorded for this clonotype. The genes are TRBV7-6 and TRBJ2-5, with 10 bases that match TRBD1. With 0 bases clipped from V and 10 bases from J, the junction kept 8 bases outside the gene matches. This CDR3 spans 15 amino acids. Per the germline V gene, CDR1 is SGHVS and CDR2 is FNYEAQ. CDR3 DNA: TGTGCCAGCAGCTTAGCGACAGGGGGCTTCCGCGACCAGTACTTC. Its translation is CASSLATGGFRDQYF.